The entry below gives a single TCR beta chain sequence along with its context. Its target is unknown. The data derive from a study of T cell responses to AZD1222 COVID-19 vaccine. Background on the study: Second doses were pooled across both intervals (about 4 or about 12 weeks). General observations from the study: Two AZD1222 doses significantly raised spike-specific TCR breadth and depth over controls.

This CDR3 region has 16 residues. The junction had 9 bases not matched to a gene; V was cut back by 4 bases and J by 3 bases. Germline V CDR1 and CDR2: SGHRS, YFSETQ. Assay: immunoSEQ multiplex PCR; the TCRdb copy retains only in-frame clones and omits some. Here the sample spans about 120,000 clones, around 88% being singletons. The TCR was taken from an adult in good health. This chain uses TRBV5-1 with TRBJ1-1, with 10 bases identical to TRBD1. The sequenced sample was peripheral blood, obtained on day 0 of AZD1222 vaccination. CDR3 coding DNA: TGCGCCAGCAGCCCGAGACAGGGGGCGCTGGACACTGAAGCTTTCTTT. Translation gives CASSPRQGALDTEAFF.